The TCR beta chain under discussion was sequenced for a study of blood T cell repertoires in COVID-19. Study background: T cells, B-cell-depleted T cells, or PBMCs supplied cDNA or gDNA.

CDR3 length: 14 residues. CDR1 and CDR2 (germline): SGHRS, YFSETQ. With 4 bases clipped from V and 5 bases from J, the junction kept 4 bases outside the gene matches. Sequencing was performed with immunoSEQ multiplex PCR; in TCRdb, only in-frame clones are kept and a portion is missing. The sample records approximately 110,000 clones, approximately 81% being singletons. This TCR was sampled from a human donor in a cohort sampled during active COVID-19. The sample consisted of peripheral blood. The chain links TRBV5-1 to TRBJ2-1; 9 bases agree with TRBD2. In DNA form, the CDR3 reads TGCGCCAGCAGCCGGACTAGCGCACACAATGAGCAGTTCTTC. Encoded protein: CASSRTSAHNEQFF.